The text below deals with one TCR beta chain. The sample originates from a study of beta chain features in type 1 diabetes. As for the study in general: All samples combined gave 107,917,701 sorted cells for examination.

CD45RO/CCR7/CD25/CD127/CD95/CD27 staining was used to isolate CD4+ naive, central memory, regulatory and stem cell-like memory cells by sorting. The sequenced template was cDNA made from the entire isolated RNA. Sequenced by immunoSEQ multiplex PCR; TCRdb stores in-frame clones only, minus some. The sample has under 450,000 clones; roughly 14% are singletons. The CDR3 runs to 14 residues. The V end was cut by 2 bases, the J end by 1 base, with 9 bases between. Germline V lookup: CDR1 MNHEY, CDR2 SMNVEV (reference sequence). The chain joins TRBV27 to TRBJ2-7; D remains ambiguous. Sequenced sample: naive CD4+ T cells from blood. This receptor was identified in a man aged 30 to 39 in good health. The CDR3 loop reads CASSLNRGSYEQYV. The CDR3 DNA is TGTGCCAGCAGTTTAAACAGAGGATCCTACGAGCAGTACGTC.